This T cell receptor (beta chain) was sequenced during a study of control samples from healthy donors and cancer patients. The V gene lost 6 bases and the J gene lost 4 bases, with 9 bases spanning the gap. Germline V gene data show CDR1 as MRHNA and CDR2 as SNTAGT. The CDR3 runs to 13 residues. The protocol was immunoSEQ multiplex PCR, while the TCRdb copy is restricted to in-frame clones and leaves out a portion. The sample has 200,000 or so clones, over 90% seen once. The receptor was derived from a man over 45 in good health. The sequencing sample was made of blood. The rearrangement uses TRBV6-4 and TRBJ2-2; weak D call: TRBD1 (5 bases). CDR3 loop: CASSSRVTGELFF. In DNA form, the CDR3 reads TGTGCCAGCAGCAGCAGGGTCACCGGGGAGCTGTTTTTT.